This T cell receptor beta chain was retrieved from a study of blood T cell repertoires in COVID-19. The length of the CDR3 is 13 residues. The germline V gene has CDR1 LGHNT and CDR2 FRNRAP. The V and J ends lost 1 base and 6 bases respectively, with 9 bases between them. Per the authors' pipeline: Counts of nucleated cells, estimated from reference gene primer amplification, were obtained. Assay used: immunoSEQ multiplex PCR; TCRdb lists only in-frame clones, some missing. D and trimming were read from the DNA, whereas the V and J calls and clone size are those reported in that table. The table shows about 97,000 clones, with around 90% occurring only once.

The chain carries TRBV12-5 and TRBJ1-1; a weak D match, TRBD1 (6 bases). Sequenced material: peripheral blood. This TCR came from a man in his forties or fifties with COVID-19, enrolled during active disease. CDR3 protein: CASGLAGAAEAFF. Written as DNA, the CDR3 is TGTGCTAGTGGTTTGGCAGGGGCGGCTGAAGCTTTCTTT.